The clone carrying this TCR beta chain came up a few times. The antigen is not known. The CDR3 spans 15 residues. Trimming removed 5 bases from V and 0 bases from J, with 10 bases in between. Germline V gene data show CDR1 as LNHNV and CDR2 as YYDKDF (reference sequence). These data belong to a study of T cell repertoires in cytomegalovirus infection. Across the study: Carrying CMV and the relevant HLA type showed in public TCR beta signatures.

Overall study results and limits: HLA-C-restricted CMV clonotypes gave the most frequent clonotype in two of eight donors. Carriers of CMV plus the relevant HLA were identified by cumulative public TCR beta family frequency.

TCRdb analysed the reads with MiXCR anew, one entry per CDR3 protein. The table lists 480,000 or so distinct CDR3 sequences, 10% to 12% of them singletons, with roughly 10% in the top ten. The sample consisted of PBMCs. The chain joins TRBV15 to TRBJ1-4; TRBD1 is a possible D gene (5 bases). The origin of this receptor is a human donor in good health (CMV status not recorded). Some clones in this sample may be carry-over from other donors' samples. The CDR3: CATSGGFSTNEKLFF. CDR3 bases: TGTGCCACCAGCGGGGGGTTCTCAACTAATGAAAAACTGTTTTTT.